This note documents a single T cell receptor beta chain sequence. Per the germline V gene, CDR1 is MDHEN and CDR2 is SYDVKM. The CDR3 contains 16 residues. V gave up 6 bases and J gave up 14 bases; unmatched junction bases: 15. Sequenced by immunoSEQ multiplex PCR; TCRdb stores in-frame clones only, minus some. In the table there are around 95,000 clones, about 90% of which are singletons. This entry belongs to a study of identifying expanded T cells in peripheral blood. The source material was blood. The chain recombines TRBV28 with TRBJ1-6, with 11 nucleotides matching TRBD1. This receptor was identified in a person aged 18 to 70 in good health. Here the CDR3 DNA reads TGTGCCAGCAGCCCCGCTCCCGGGACAGGGGGGTGGACCCTCCACTTT. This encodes CASSPAPGTGGWTLHF.